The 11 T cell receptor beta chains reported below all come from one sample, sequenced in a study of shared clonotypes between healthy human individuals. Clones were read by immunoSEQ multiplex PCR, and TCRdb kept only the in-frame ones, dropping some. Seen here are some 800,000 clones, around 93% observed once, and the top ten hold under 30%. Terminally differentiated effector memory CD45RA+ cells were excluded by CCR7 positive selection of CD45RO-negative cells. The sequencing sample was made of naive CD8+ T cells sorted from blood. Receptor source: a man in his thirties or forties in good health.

The CDR3 here is CASSLGTHTKETQYF. The CDR3 region has the DNA TGTGCCAGCAGCCTTGGGACTCACACAAAAGAGACCCAGTACTTC. The rearrangement links TRBV27 to TRBJ2-5, with D possibly matching TRBD2 (6 bases). The V gene's germline CDR1 is MNHEY and CDR2 SMNVEV (reference sequence). The CDR3 contains 15 residues. V lost 6 bases and J lost 3, with 17 bases in between.

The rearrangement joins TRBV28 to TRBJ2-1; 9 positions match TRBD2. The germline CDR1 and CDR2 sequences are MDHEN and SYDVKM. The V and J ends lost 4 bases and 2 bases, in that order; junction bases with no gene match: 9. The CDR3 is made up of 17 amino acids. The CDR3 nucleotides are TGTGCCAGCAGTTGGACACATAGCGGGAGACCCTACAATGAGCAGTTCTTC. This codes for CASSWTHSGRPYNEQFF.

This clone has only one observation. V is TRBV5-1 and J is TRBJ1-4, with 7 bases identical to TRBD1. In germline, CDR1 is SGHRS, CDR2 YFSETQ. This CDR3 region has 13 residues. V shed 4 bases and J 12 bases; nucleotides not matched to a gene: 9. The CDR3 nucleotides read TGCGCCAGCAGCCTTACAGGGGATGTAGAACTGTTTTTT. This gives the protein CASSLTGDVELFF. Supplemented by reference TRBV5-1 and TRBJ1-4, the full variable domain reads KAGVTQTPRYLIKTRGQQVTLSCSPISGHRSVSWYQQTPGQGLQFLFEYFSETQRNKGNFPGRFSGRQFSNSRSEMNVSTLELGDSALYLCASSLTGDVELFFGSGTQLSVL.

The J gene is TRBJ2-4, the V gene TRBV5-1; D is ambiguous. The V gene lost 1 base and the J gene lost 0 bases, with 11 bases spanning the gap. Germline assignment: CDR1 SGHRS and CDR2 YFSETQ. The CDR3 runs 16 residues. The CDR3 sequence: CASSLSYGLAKNIQYF. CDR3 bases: TGCGCCAGCAGCTTGTCGTACGGCCTAGCCAAAAACATTCAGTACTTC. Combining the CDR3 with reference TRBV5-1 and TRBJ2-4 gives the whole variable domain KAGVTQTPRYLIKTRGQQVTLSCSPISGHRSVSWYQQTPGQGLQFLFEYFSETQRNKGNFPGRFSGRQFSNSRSEMNVSTLELGDSALYLCASSLSYGLAKNIQYFGAGTRLSVL.

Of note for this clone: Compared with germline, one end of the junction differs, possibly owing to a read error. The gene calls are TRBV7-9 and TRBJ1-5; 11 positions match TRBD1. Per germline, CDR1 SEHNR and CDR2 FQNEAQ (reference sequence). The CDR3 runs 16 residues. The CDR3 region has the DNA TGTGCCAGCAGCTTAGTGAGGACAGGGGGCAACCAGCCCCAGCATTTT. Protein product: CASSLVRTGGNQPQHF.

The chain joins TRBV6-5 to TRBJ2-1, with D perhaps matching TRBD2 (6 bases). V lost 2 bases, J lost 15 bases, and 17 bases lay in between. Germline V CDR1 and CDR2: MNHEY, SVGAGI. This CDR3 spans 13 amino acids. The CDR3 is CASSYGLEGSRFF. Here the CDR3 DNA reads TGTGCCAGCAGTTACGGTTTGGAGGGTAGTCGGTTCTTC.

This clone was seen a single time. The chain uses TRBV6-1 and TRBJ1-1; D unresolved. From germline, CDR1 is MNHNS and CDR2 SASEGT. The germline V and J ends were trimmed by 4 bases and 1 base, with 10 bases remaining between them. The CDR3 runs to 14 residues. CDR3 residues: CASSVKVENTEAFF. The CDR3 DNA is TGTGCCAGCAGTGTAAAGGTGGAGAACACTGAAGCTTTCTTT.

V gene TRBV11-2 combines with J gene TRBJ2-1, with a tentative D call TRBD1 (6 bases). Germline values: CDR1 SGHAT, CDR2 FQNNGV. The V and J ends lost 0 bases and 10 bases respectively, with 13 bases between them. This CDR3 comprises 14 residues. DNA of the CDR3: TGTGCCAGCAGCTTAGATGGGGGCCGGGAAGAGCAGTTCTTC. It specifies CASSLDGGREEQFF.

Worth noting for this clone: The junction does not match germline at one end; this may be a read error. The CDR3 region has the DNA TGTGCCAGCAGTGACAGCTACGCGCAGTACTTC. The encoded protein is CASSDSYAQYF. The V call is TRBV2, the J call TRBJ2-7, with D uncertain. CDR1 is SNHLY and CDR2 is FYNNEI in the germline V gene. The CDR3 is 11 residues long.

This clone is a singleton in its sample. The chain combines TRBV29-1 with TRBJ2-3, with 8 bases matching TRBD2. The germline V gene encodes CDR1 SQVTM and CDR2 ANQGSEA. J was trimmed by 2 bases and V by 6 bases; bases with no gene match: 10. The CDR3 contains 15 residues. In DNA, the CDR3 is TGCAGCGTGGCCCTACTAGCGGAGCACACAGATACGCAGTATTTT. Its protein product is CSVALLAEHTDTQYF.

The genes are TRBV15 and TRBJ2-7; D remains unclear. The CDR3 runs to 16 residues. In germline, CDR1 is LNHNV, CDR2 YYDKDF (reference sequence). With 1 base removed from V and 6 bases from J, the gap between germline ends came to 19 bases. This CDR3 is CATSRAPLGDLIEQYF. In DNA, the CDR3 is TGTGCCACCAGCAGAGCCCCCTTAGGAGACCTGATCGAGCAGTACTTC. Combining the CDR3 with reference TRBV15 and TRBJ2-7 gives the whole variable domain DAMVIQNPRYQVTQFGKPVTLSCSQTLNHNVMYWYQQKSSQAPKLLFHYYDKDFNNEADTPDNFQSRRPNTSFCFLDIRSPGLGDTAMYLCATSRAPLGDLIEQYFGPGTRLTVT.